A single sample gave rise to the 19 T cell receptor beta chains below, sequenced in a study of control samples from healthy donors and cancer patients. Sequencing used immunoSEQ multiplex PCR; TCRdb keeps in-frame clones, though not all of them. Of roughly 40,000 clones in the sample, over 80% are singletons; the top ten hold over 45%. Sequenced material: blood. The receptor source for this set is a man aged 60 to 69 in good health.

V is TRBV5-1 and J is TRBJ1-2, with D possibly being TRBD1 (6 bases). The CDR3 runs to 15 residues. CDR1 is SGHRS and CDR2 is YFSETQ in the germline V gene. Trimming took off 4 bases at V and 4 bases at J, with 17 bases between the two ends. CDR3 DNA sequence: TGCGCCAGCAGCCCCAGTGAGGGGGGGGGCTATGGCTACACCTTC. It encodes CASSPSEGGGYGYTF.

The chain links TRBV7-2 to TRBJ2-7; 9 positions agree with TRBD2. The CDR3 sequence is 17 residues long. Per germline, CDR1 SGHTA and CDR2 FQGNSA. V dropped 3 bases and J dropped 2; count of bases not matched to a gene: 11. DNA for the CDR3: TGTGCCAGCAGCTTTGGCAGTGGCCGCGGGGGGGCCTACGAGCAGTACTTC. Translating gives CASSFGSGRGGAYEQYF.

The chain has TRBV5-1 and TRBJ2-3, with TRBD2 identical over 10 bases. CDR3 length: 17 amino acids. In germline, CDR1 is SGHRS, CDR2 YFSETQ. V was pared by 1 base and J by 5 bases, with 10 bases of the junction left unmatched. The CDR3 sequence is CASSLNLAGESGDTQYF. The CDR3 nucleotides are TGCGCCAGCAGCTTGAATCTAGCGGGGGAGTCAGGAGATACGCAGTATTTT.

The chain uses TRBV11-2 and TRBJ2-3; tentatively, D is TRBD2 (6 bases). Germline V gene data show CDR1 as SGHAT and CDR2 as FQNNGV. This CDR3 has 13 amino acids. V dropped 6 bases and J dropped 2 bases, with 9 bases sitting between them. Here the CDR3 DNA reads TGTGCCAGCAGAGGACTACTCACAGATACGCAGTATTTT. This translates into CASRGLLTDTQYF.

The CDR3 loop is CASSVNSGTASEAFF. CDR3 coding DNA: TGTGCCAGCAGCGTTAACTCCGGGACAGCTTCTGAAGCTTTCTTT. The chain combines TRBV9 with TRBJ1-1, with 7 nucleotides matching TRBD1. Germline CDR1 reads SGDLS; CDR2 reads YYNGEE. The CDR3 is 15 amino acids. V trimming: 2 bases; J trimming: 6 bases; junction bases outside the gene matches: 10. Variable domain in full (rest from reference TRBV9 and TRBJ1-1): DSGVTQTPKHLITATGQRVTLRCSPRSGDLSVYWYQQSLDQGLQFLIQYYNGEERAKGNILERFSAQQFPDLHSELNLSSLELGDSALYFCASSVNSGTASEAFFGQGTRLTVV.

J is TRBJ1-5 and V is TRBV2, with 10 bases that match TRBD1. This CDR3 region has 16 residues. The J segment lost 3 bases and the V segment lost 4 bases, leaving 6 bases of the junction unmatched. Germline V gene data show CDR1 as SNHLY and CDR2 as FYNNEI. For the CDR3, the DNA is TGTGCCAGCAGTGTATTGACAGGGGGCTTCAATCAGCCCCAGCATTTT. This encodes CASSVLTGGFNQPQHF.

The V and J genes are TRBV2 and TRBJ1-2, with D perhaps matching TRBD1 (6 bases). Germline loops: CDR1 SNHLY, CDR2 FYNNEI. The CDR3 spans 13 residues. Trimming took off 5 bases at V and 8 bases at J, with 15 bases between the two ends. CDR3 in amino acids: CASSSQGGGGYTF. The CDR3 DNA sequence: TGTGCCAGCAGTTCACAGGGAGGTGGGGGCTACACCTTC.

The chain joins TRBV15 to TRBJ1-2; no firm D call. The CDR3 is made up of 14 amino acids. Germline CDR1 and CDR2: LNHNV and YYDKDF (reference sequence). Trimming shortened V by 3 bases and J by 4 bases, and 12 bases separated the two germline ends. Here the CDR3 reads CATSRSRIRYGYTF. The CDR3 DNA sequence: TGTGCCACCAGCAGGAGCAGGATCCGCTATGGCTACACCTTC.

This chain links TRBV7-2 with TRBJ1-3, with TRBD1 matching over 7 bases. Germline CDR1 reads SGHTA; CDR2 reads FQGNSA. The CDR3 totals 15 residues. The V segment lost 5 bases and the J segment 4 bases; nucleotides outside the gene matches: 8. DNA for the CDR3: TGTGCCAGCAGCCCCGACGACAGGGTCGGAAACACCATATATTTT. This translates into CASSPDDRVGNTIYF.

The V gene is TRBV4-3, the J gene TRBJ2-1; a weak D match, TRBD1 (6 bases). Germline-derived CDR1 and CDR2 are LGHNA and YSLEER. This CDR3 has 15 residues. V was trimmed by 0 bases and J by 7 bases, leaving 13 bases between them. CDR3 DNA sequence: TGCGCCAGCAGCCAAGACAGGGGTCGTAAGAATGAGCAGTTCTTC. It yields the protein CASSQDRGRKNEQFF.

This clone was observed once. The chain is built from TRBV6-6 and TRBJ1-5, with no clear D. V was shortened by 7 bases and J by 0 bases, with 7 bases between the two germline ends. The length of the CDR3 is 13 residues. Looked up from germline, CDR1 is MNHNY and CDR2 is SVGAGI (reference sequence). The CDR3 coding sequence is TGTGCCAGCACCCGAGATAGCAATCAGCCCCAGCATTTT. This codes for CASTRDSNQPQHF.

V and J are TRBV6-6 and TRBJ2-3, with TRBD2 matching 12 bases. The length of the CDR3 is 14 residues. Germline V CDR1 and CDR2: MNHNY, SVGAGI (reference sequence). With 8 bases clipped from V and 1 base from J, the junction kept 1 base outside the gene matches. The CDR3 DNA sequence: TGTGCCAGCCGGACTAGCGGGGGCACAGATACGCAGTATTTT. It yields the protein CASRTSGGTDTQYF.

This clone showed up just once. The V call is TRBV28, the J call TRBJ1-2; TRBD1 agrees at 10 bases. The V gene's germline CDR1 is MDHEN and CDR2 SYDVKM. Losses at the gene ends were 6 bases for V and 3 bases for J; bases not matched to a gene: 4. The CDR3 runs to 14 residues. This CDR3 reads CASRQTGGDYGYTF. The CDR3 DNA reads TGTGCCAGCAGACAGACAGGGGGCGACTATGGCTACACCTTC.

The DNA of the CDR3 is TGTGCCAGCAGCTCGGGGGGGTTAGGATCAGATACGCAGTATTTT. It encodes CASSSGGLGSDTQYF. The chain is built from TRBV6-5 and TRBJ2-3; 8 bases line up with TRBD2. Trimming cost V 6 bases and J 4 bases; bases outside gene matches: 9. CDR1 and CDR2 from the germline V gene are MNHEY and SVGAGI. The CDR3 runs 15 residues.

This chain uses TRBV6-5 with TRBJ2-3, with 9 nucleotides matching TRBD1. The CDR3 contains 14 residues. Germline V gives CDR1 MNHEY, CDR2 SVGAGI. With 9 bases clipped from V and 8 bases from J, the junction kept 12 bases outside the gene matches. The DNA of the CDR3 is TGTGCCAGTTACGGGACAGGGAAGGTTGGTACGCAGTATTTT. Encoded protein: CASYGTGKVGTQYF.

This chain connects TRBV6-5 to TRBJ1-1; D not certain. V was pared by 6 bases and J by 7 bases, with 9 bases between. This CDR3 is built from 11 residues. Germline CDR1 MNHEY, CDR2 SVGAGI. CDR3 nucleotides: TGTGCCAGCAGGCTACAGATTGAAGCTTTCTTT. The encoded protein is CASRLQIEAFF.

In regard to this clone: The junction does not match germline at one end; this may be a read error. This chain joins TRBV3-1 (or the pseudogene TRBV3-2) and TRBJ1-1, with unresolved D. Germline loops: CDR1 LGHDT, CDR2 YNNKEL (reference sequence). This CDR3 has 11 residues. Written as DNA, the CDR3 is TGTGCCAGCAGCCAAGGTAGAGGCAGGAACTTT. Translation gives CASSQGRGRNF.

This chain links TRBV5-4 with TRBJ1-2; the match to TRBD1 covers 7 bases. In germline, CDR1 is SGHNT, CDR2 YYREEE (reference sequence). V lost 3 bases and J lost 6; bases outside the gene matches: 11. The CDR3 contains 15 residues. CDR3 coding DNA: TGTGCCAGCAGCTCTACAGGGGACCCGAACCATGGCTACACCTTC. Protein: CASSSTGDPNHGYTF. Combining the CDR3 with reference TRBV5-4 and TRBJ1-2 gives the whole variable domain ETGVTQSPTHLIKTRGQQVTLRCSSQSGHNTVSWYQQALGQGPQFIFQYYREEENGRGNFPPRFSGLQFPNYSSELNVNALELDDSALYLCASSSTGDPNHGYTFGSGTRLTVV.

The chain is built from TRBV30 and TRBJ1-4; 11 bases map to TRBD1. The J segment lost 8 bases and the V segment lost 5 bases, leaving 1 base of the junction unmatched. The CDR3 totals 12 residues. The germline V gene has CDR1 GTSNPN and CDR2 SVGIG (reference sequence). The CDR3 coding sequence is TGTGCCTGGGGGACAGGGGGGGAAAAACTGTTTTTT. Translated: CAWGTGGEKLFF.